One and the same sample provided the 20 T cell receptor beta chains below, sequenced in a study of cytomegalovirus exposure and HLA in healthy donors. Primers for the PCR totalled 60 Vbeta and 13 Jbeta. Assay used: immunoSEQ multiplex PCR; TCRdb lists only in-frame clones, some missing. The sample carries 200,000 to 250,000 clones, around four fifths recorded once. The sequencing input was PBMCs. The origin of the receptors is a male donor in good health and CMV-seronegative.

Turning to this clone: Sequence at one end of the junction differs from germline and may be a read error. The V and J genes are TRBV28 and TRBJ2-7, with TRBD1 as a possible D gene (5 bases). Germline CDR1 and CDR2: MDHEN and SYDVKM. The CDR3 spans 15 residues. The CDR3 sequence: CASSLQGTFEYGQYF. In DNA, the CDR3 is TGTGCCAGCAGTTTGCAGGGTACTTTCGAATACGGGCAGTACTTC.

The chain carries TRBV19 and TRBJ1-1; 7 nucleotides match TRBD1. The junction had 11 bases not matched to a gene; V was cut back by 3 bases and J by 4 bases. Per the germline V gene, CDR1 is LNHDA and CDR2 is SQIVND (reference sequence). The CDR3 is 16 amino acids. In DNA, the CDR3 is TGTGCCAGTAGTATTTCGACAGGGATATTACTCACTGAAGCTTTCTTT. Amino acids: CASSISTGILLTEAFF. Supplemented by reference TRBV19 and TRBJ1-1, the full variable domain reads DGGITQSPKYLFRKEGQNVTLSCEQNLNHDAMYWYRQDPGQGLRLIYYSQIVNDFQKGDIAEGYSVSREKKESFPLTVTSAQKNPTAFYLCASSISTGILLTEAFFGQGTRLTVV.

This chain uses TRBV7-3 with TRBJ2-5; D is possibly TRBD1 (6 bases). The CDR3 has 14 residues. The germline CDR1 and CDR2 sequences are SGHTA and FQGTGA. Trimming took 5 bases from V and 0 from J, leaving 10 bases between them. CDR3 DNA: TGTGCCAGCAGCCCTGGACAGCACCAAGAGACCCAGTACTTC. This codes for CASSPGQHQETQYF.

The rearrangement joins TRBV5-1 to TRBJ2-7; tentative D call: TRBD2 (6 bases). This CDR3 has 13 residues. The germline gives CDR1 SGHRS, CDR2 YFSETQ. V was clipped by 3 bases and J by 0 bases, with 7 bases between them. The CDR3 coding sequence is TGCGCCAGCAGCTACGGGGGCTCCTACGAGCAGTACTTC. Its translation is CASSYGGSYEQYF.

This clone was found a few times. The chain combines TRBV6-6 with TRBJ1-2; D not resolved. Per the germline V gene, CDR1 is MNHNY and CDR2 is SVGAGI (reference sequence). CDR3 size: 13 residues. Trimming shortened V by 6 bases and J by 2 bases, and 10 bases separated the two germline ends. CDR3 coding DNA: TGTGCCAGCAGGCCCCCCGAGAACTATGGCTACACCTTC. Translating gives CASRPPENYGYTF.

The CDR3 spells CASSPGAAGNTIYF. The CDR3 DNA sequence: TGTGCCAGCTCACCAGGGGCTGCGGGAAACACCATATATTTT. The genes are TRBV18 and TRBJ1-3; D perhaps matches TRBD1 (5 bases). The ends were cut back, 2 bases at V and 4 bases at J, with 9 bases in the middle. Looked up from germline, CDR1 is KGHSH and CDR2 is LQKENI. The CDR3 is 14 amino acids.

The chain recombines TRBV2 with TRBJ2-1, with 11 bases identical to TRBD2. Germline trimming cut 7 bases from V and 2 bases from J; bases unmatched to any gene: 4. This CDR3 contains 15 residues. Germline values: CDR1 SNHLY, CDR2 FYNNEI. The CDR3 bases are TGTGCCAGCAAGAAACTAGCGGGAGCCTACAATGAGCAGTTCTTC. Its translation: CASKKLAGAYNEQFF.

The V gene is TRBV7-2, the J gene TRBJ1-6; 8 bases fit TRBD1. Germline V lookup: CDR1 SGHTA, CDR2 FQGNSA. The CDR3 is 15 residues long. The trim removed 1 base at V and 8 bases at J, leaving 4 bases unmatched. The CDR3 sequence: CASSLDQGAYSPLHF. The CDR3 DNA is TGTGCCAGCAGCTTAGATCAGGGGGCGTATTCACCCCTCCACTTT.

This clone has just one count. The genes are TRBV11-3 and TRBJ2-7; D is unclear. The V gene's germline CDR1 is SGHNT and CDR2 YENEEA. Trimming removed 2 bases from V and 2 bases from J, with 7 bases in between. There are 13 residues in the CDR3. The CDR3 sequence is CASSLTDTYEQYF. The CDR3 DNA sequence: TGTGCCAGCAGCTTAACAGACACCTACGAGCAGTACTTC.

The rearrangement links TRBV5-1 to TRBJ2-1; 10 nucleotides agree with TRBD2. With 0 bases clipped from V and 9 bases from J, the junction kept 12 bases outside the gene matches. The germline CDR1 and CDR2 sequences are SGHRS and YFSETQ. This CDR3 is built from 17 residues. The CDR3: CASSLVLAGVREGEQFF. The CDR3 bases are TGCGCCAGCAGCTTGGTTCTAGCGGGAGTACGGGAGGGTGAGCAGTTCTTC.

This chain uses TRBV4-2 with TRBJ2-3; 8 positions agree with TRBD1. V dropped 0 bases and J dropped 1; count of bases not matched to a gene: 6. This CDR3 spans 17 amino acids. Germline CDR1 LGHNA, CDR2 YNFKEQ. The DNA for the CDR3 is TGTGCCAGCAGCCAAGAAAGAATGACAGGGGGCACAGATACGCAGTATTTT. This gives the protein CASSQERMTGGTDTQYF.

The J gene is TRBJ2-3, the V gene TRBV11-2; TRBD2 matches 8 bases. Germline CDR1 SGHAT, CDR2 FQNNGV. The CDR3 loop spans 15 amino acids. The trim removed 6 bases at V and 6 bases at J, leaving 11 bases unmatched. The CDR3 loop reads CASSEGVAGWDTQYF. CDR3 nucleotide sequence: TGTGCCAGCAGTGAGGGGGTAGCGGGGTGGGATACGCAGTATTTT. Full variable domain (missing parts from reference TRBV11-2 and TRBJ2-3): EAGVAQSPRYKIIEKRQSVAFWCNPISGHATLYWYQQILGQGPKLLIQFQNNGVVDDSQLPKDRFSAERLKGVDSTLKIQPAKLEDSAVYLCASSEGVAGWDTQYFGPGTRLTVL.

The gene calls are TRBV27 and TRBJ1-1, with 9 bases lining up with TRBD1. The CDR3 length is 14 residues. V shed 6 bases and J 12 bases; nucleotides not matched to a gene: 14. Germline V gene data show CDR1 as MNHEY and CDR2 as SMNVEV (reference sequence). The CDR3 bases are TGTGCCAGCAGGACCTCCGGGACAGGGATCAGGACTTTCTTT. It is translated as CASRTSGTGIRTFF.

V and J are TRBV5-5 and TRBJ2-7; 8 bases fit TRBD1. Germline values: CDR1 SGHKS, CDR2 YYEKEE (reference sequence). V gave up 1 base and J gave up 4 bases; unmatched junction bases: 13. This CDR3 contains 17 residues. The CDR3 here is CASSLITGTGGVYEQYF. As DNA, the CDR3 is TGTGCCAGCAGCTTGATTACGGGTACAGGGGGAGTTTACGAGCAGTACTTC. The full variable domain, rest sourced from reference TRBV5-5 and TRBJ2-7, is DAGVTQSPTHLIKTRGQQVTLRCSPISGHKSVSWYQQVLGQGPQFIFQYYEKEERGRGNFPDRFSARQFPNYSSELNVNALLLGDSALYLCASSLITGTGGVYEQYFGPGTRLTVT.

The V call is TRBV29-1, the J call TRBJ1-2; D is uncertain. Trimming took 5 bases from V and 3 from J, leaving 16 bases between them. Per the germline V gene, CDR1 is SQVTM and CDR2 is ANQGSEA. The CDR3 loop spans 14 amino acids. CDR3 nucleotide sequence: TGCAGCGTTTATGGCAGTGTGTTGGACTATGGCTACACCTTC. Encoded protein: CSVYGSVLDYGYTF.

The chain combines TRBV18 with TRBJ2-3, with TRBD1 matching over 7 bases. The CDR3 length is 13 residues. CDR1 is KGHSH and CDR2 is LQKENI in the germline V gene. V shed 3 bases, J shed 6 bases, and the junction held 3 bases outside the gene matches. Written as DNA, the CDR3 is TGTGCCAGCTCACCGACAGGGCCCGATACGCAGTATTTT. The encoded protein is CASSPTGPDTQYF.

The CDR3 DNA is TGTGCCAGCAGTCTAGGACAGGGGGGCTACGAGCAGTACTTC. It encodes CASSLGQGGYEQYF. The genes are TRBV27 and TRBJ2-7; TRBD1 matches 10 bases. V was clipped by 5 bases and J by 3 bases; unmatched bases: 4. CDR1 is MNHEY, CDR2 SMNVEV, per germline (reference sequence). The CDR3 runs to 14 residues.

The chain links TRBV5-4 to TRBJ2-3; D is undetermined. Deletions cut 3 bases from V and 1 base from J, with 12 bases between. Germline V lookup: CDR1 SGHNT, CDR2 YYREEE (reference sequence). The CDR3 is 15 residues long. In nucleotides, the CDR3 is TGTGCCAGCAGCTCAAAGTCTGTAGGCACAGATACGCAGTATTTT. This encodes CASSSKSVGTDTQYF.

This clone was detected once. The chain is built from TRBV4-2 and TRBJ2-7; TRBD2 matches at 8 bases. The CDR3 has 14 amino acids. The V gene end was trimmed by 4 bases and the J gene end by 5 bases; junction bases not matched to a gene: 7. Germline lookup yields CDR1 LGHNA and CDR2 YNFKEQ. CDR3 protein: CASSLSGGPHEQYF. CDR3 DNA: TGTGCCAGCAGCCTCAGCGGGGGCCCCCACGAGCAGTACTTC.

This chain joins TRBV6-5 and TRBJ2-7, with 7 nucleotides matching TRBD2. The length of the CDR3 is 16 residues. Germline CDR1 reads MNHEY; CDR2 reads SVGAGI. Losses at the gene ends were 0 bases for V and 5 bases for J; bases not matched to a gene: 10. CDR3 in DNA: TGTGCCAGCAGTTACTCGAAGCGGGGCCCATCGGACGAGCAGTACTTC. This sequence encodes CASSYSKRGPSDEQYF.